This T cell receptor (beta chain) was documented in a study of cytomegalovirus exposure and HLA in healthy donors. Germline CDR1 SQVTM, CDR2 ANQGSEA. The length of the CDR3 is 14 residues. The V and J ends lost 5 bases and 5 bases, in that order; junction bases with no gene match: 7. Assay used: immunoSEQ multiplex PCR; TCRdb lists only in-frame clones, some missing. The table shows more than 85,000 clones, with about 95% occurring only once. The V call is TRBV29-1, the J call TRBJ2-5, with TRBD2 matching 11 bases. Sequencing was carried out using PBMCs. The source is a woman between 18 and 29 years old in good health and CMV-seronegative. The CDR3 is CSVNSGRAGETQYF. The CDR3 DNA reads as TGCAGCGTTAATAGCGGGAGGGCCGGTGAGACCCAGTACTTC.